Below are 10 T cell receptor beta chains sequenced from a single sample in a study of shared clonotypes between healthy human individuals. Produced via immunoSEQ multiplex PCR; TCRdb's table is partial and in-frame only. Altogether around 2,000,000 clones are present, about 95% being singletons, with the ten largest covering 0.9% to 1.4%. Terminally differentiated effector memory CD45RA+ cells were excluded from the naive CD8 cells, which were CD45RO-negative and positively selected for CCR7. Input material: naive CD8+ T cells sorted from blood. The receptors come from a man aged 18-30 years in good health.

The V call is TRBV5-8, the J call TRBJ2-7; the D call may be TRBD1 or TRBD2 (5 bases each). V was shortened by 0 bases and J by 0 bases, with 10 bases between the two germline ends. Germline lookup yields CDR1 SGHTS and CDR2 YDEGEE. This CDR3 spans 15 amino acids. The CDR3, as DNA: TGTGCCAGCAGCTTGGGAGGGGTTAGCTCCTACGAGCAGTACTTC. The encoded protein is CASSLGGVSSYEQYF.

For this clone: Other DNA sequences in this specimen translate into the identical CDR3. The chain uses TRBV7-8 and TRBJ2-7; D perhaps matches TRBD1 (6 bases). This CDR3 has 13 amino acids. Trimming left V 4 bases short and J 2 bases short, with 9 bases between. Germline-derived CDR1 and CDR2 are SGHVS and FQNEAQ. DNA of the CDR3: TGTGCCAGCAGCTCCAGGGGCCCCTACGAGCAGTACTTC. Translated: CASSSRGPYEQYF.

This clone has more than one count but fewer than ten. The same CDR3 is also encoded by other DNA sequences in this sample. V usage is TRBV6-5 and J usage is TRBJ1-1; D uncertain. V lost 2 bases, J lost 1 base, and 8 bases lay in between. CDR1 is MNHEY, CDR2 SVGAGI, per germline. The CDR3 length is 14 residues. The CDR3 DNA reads TGTGCCAGCAGTTACGGTGGGGAGAACACTGAAGCTTTCTTT. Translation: CASSYGGENTEAFF.

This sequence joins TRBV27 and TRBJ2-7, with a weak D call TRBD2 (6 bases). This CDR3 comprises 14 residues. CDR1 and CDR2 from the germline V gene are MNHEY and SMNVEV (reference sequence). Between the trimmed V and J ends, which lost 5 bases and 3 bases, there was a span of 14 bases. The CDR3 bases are TGTGCCAGCAGTCCAACGGGACTCGGCTACGAGCAGTACTTC. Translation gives CASSPTGLGYEQYF.

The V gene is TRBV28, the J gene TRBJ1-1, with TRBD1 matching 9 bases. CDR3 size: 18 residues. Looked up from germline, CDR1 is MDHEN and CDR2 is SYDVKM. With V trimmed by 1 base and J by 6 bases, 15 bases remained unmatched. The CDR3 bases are TGTGCCAGCAGTTTATATTTTAGGTGGGACAGGGCTACGGCTGAAGCTTTCTTT. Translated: CASSLYFRWDRATAEAFF.

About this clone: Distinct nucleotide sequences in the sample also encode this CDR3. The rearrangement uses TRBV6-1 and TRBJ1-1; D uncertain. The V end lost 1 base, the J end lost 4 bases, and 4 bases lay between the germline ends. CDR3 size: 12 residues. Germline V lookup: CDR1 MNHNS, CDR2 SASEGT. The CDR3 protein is CASSEVGTEAFF. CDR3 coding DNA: TGTGCCAGCAGTGAAGTTGGCACTGAAGCTTTCTTT.

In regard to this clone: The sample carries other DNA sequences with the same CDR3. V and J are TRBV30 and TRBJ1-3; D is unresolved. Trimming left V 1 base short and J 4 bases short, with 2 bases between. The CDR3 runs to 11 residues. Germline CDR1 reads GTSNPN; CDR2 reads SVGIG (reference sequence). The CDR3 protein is CAWSEGNTIYF. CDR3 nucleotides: TGTGCCTGGAGTGAAGGAAACACCATATATTTT.

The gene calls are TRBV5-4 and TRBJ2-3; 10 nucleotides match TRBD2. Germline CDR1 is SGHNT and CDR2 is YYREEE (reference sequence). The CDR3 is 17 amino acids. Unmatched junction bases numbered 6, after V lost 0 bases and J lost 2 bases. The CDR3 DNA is TGTGCCAGCAGCTTGGAAGTACTAGCGGGATTCACAGATACGCAGTATTTT. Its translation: CASSLEVLAGFTDTQYF.

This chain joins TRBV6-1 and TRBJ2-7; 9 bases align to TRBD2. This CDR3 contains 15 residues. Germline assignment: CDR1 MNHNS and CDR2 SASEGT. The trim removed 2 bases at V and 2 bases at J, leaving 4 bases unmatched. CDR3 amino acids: CASSELAGSTYEQYF. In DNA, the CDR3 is TGTGCCAGCAGTGAACTAGCGGGGAGCACCTACGAGCAGTACTTC.

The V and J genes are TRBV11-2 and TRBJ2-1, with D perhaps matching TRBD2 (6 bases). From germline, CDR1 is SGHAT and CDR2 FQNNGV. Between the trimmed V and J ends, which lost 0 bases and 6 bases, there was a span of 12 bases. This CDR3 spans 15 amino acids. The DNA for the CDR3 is TGTGCCAGCAGCTTAGAAGGACTAATCGGCAATGAGCAGTTCTTC. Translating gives CASSLEGLIGNEQFF.